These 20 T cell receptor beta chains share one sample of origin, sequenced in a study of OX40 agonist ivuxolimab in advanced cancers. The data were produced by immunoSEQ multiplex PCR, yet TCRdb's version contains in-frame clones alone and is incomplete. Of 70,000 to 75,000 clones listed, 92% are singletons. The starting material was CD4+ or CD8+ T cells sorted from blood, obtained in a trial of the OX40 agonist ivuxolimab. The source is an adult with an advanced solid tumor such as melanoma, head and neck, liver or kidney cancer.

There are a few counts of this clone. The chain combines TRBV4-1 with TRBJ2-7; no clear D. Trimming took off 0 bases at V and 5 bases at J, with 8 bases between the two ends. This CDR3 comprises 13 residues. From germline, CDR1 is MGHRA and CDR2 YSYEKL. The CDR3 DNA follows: TGCGCCAGCAGCCAAGATTTTTCGAACGAGCAGTACTTC. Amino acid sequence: CASSQDFSNEQYF.

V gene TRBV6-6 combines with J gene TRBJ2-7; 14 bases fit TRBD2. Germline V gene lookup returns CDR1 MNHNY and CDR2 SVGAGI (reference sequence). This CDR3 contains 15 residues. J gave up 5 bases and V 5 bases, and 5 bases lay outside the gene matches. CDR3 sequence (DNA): TGTGCCAGCAGTACTCGGACTAGCGGGAGGAACGAGCAGTACTTC. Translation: CASSTRTSGRNEQYF.

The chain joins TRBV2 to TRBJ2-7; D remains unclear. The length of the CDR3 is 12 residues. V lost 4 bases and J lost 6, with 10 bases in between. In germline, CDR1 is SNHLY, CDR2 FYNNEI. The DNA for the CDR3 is TGTGCCAGCAGTGTAATGGACCTCGAGCAGTACTTC. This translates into CASSVMDLEQYF.

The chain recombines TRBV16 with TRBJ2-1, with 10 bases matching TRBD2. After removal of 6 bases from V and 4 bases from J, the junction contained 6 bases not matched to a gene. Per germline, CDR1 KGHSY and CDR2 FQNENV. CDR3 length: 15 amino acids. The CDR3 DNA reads TGTGCCAGCAGTAAGCTAGCGGGGGTGTACAATGAGCAGTTCTTC. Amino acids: CASSKLAGVYNEQFF.

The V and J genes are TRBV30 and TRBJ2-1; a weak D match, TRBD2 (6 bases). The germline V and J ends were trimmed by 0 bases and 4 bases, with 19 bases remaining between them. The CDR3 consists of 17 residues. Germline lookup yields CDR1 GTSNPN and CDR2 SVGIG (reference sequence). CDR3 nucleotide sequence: TGTGCCTGGAGTGTATCGGTCGGGAGCGTACCTTACAATGAGCAGTTCTTC. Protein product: CAWSVSVGSVPYNEQFF.

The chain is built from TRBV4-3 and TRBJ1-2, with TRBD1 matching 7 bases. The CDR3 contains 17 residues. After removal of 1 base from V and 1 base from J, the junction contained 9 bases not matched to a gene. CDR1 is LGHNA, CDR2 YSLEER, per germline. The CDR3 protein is CASSQGTGSSLNYGYTF. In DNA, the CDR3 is TGCGCCAGCAGCCAAGGGACAGGCTCCTCGCTTAACTATGGCTACACCTTC.

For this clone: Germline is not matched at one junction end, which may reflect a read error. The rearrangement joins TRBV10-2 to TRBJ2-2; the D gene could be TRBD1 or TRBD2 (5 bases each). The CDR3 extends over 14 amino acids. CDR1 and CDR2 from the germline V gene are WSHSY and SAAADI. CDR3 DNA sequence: TGCGCCAGCAGTGAGTCGGTTCTACTAGGGGTGCTGTTTTTT. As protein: CASSESVLLGVLFF.

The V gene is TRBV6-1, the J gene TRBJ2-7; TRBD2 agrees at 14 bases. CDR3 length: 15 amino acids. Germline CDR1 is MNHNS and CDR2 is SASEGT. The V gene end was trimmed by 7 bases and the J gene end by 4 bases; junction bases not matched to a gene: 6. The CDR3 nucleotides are TGTGCCAGCAACCCCGGGACTAGCGGGAGTTACGAGCAGTACTTC. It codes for CASNPGTSGSYEQYF.

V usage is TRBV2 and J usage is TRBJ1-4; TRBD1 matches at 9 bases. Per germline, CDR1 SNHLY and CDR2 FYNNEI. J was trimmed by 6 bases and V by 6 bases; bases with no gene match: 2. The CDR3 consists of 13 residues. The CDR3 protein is CASRRDRDEKLFF. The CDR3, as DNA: TGTGCCAGCAGGAGGGACAGGGATGAAAAACTGTTTTTT.

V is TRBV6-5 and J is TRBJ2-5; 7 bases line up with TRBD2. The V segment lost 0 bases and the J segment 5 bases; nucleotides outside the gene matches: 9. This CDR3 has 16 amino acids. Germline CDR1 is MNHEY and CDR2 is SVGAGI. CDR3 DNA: TGTGCCAGCAGTTACTCGGTGGGAGGGCCGGGCGAGACCCAGTACTTC. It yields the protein CASSYSVGGPGETQYF.

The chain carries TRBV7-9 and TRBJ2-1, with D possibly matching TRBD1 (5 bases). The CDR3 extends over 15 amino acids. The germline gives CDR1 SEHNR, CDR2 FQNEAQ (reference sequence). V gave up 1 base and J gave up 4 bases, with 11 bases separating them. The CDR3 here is CASSLGGPRYNEQFF. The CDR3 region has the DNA TGTGCCAGCAGCTTAGGGGGCCCCCGATACAATGAGCAGTTCTTC.

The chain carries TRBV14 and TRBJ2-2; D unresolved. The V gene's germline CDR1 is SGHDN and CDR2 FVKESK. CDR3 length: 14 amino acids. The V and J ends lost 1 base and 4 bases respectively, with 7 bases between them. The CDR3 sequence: CASSQGLSTGELFF. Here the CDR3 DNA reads TGTGCCAGCAGCCAAGGTCTGAGCACCGGGGAGCTGTTTTTT.

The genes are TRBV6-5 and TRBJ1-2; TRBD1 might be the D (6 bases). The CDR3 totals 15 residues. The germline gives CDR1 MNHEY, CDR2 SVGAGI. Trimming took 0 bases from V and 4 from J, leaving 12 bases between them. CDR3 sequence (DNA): TGTGCCAGCAGTTACTCGGCAGGGGATGTCTATGGCTACACCTTC. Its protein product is CASSYSAGDVYGYTF.

The CDR3 DNA is TGTGCCAGCAGCTGGGGGACTAGCGGGGTCGAGCAGTACTTC. Protein product: CASSWGTSGVEQYF. The J gene is TRBJ2-7, the V gene TRBV5-4; 13 nucleotides agree with TRBD2. After removal of 3 bases from V and 6 bases from J, the junction contained 3 bases not matched to a gene. The germline V gene has CDR1 SGHNT and CDR2 YYREEE (reference sequence). The CDR3 has 14 residues.

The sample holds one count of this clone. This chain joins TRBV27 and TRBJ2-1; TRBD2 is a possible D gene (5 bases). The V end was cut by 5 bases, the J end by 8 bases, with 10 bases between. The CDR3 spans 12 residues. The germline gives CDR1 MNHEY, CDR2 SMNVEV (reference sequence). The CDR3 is CASSPRGYEQFF. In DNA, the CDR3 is TGTGCCAGCAGTCCAAGAGGGTATGAGCAGTTCTTC.

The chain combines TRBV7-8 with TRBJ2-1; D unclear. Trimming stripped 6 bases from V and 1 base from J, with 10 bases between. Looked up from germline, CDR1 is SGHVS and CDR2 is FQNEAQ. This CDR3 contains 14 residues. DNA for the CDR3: TGTGCCAGCAGGGTGGGCGGATCCTACAATGAGCAGTTCTTC. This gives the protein CASRVGGSYNEQFF.

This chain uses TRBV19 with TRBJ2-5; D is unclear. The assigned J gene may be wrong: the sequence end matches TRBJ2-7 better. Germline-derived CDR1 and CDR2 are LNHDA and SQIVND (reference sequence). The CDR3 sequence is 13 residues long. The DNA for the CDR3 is TGTGCCAGTAGTCCACAGCGAACCTACGAGCAGTACTTC. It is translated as CASSPQRTYEQYF.

The CDR3 loop reads CASSKGDSSYEQYF. CDR3 DNA sequence: TGTGCCAGCAGCAAAGGAGACAGCTCCTACGAGCAGTACTTC. The V call is TRBV21-1, the J call TRBJ2-7; the D call in the table, TRBD1, was not verified against the DNA. TRBV21-1 is given as a pseudogene. The CDR3 is 14 amino acids.

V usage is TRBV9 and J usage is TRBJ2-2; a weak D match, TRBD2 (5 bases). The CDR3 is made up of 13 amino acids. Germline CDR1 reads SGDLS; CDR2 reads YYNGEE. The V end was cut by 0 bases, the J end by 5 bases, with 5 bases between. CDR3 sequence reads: CASSVGGTGELFF. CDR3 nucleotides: TGTGCCAGCAGCGTAGGCGGGACCGGGGAGCTGTTTTTT.

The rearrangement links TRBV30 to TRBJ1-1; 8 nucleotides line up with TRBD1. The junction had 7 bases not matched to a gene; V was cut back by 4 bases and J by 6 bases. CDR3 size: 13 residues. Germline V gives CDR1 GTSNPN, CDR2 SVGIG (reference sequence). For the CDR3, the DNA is TGTGCCTGGATTTATCGACAGGGGTCTGAAGCTTTCTTT. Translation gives CAWIYRQGSEAFF.